Following are 22 T cell receptor beta chains from one sample sequenced in a study of shared clonotypes between healthy human individuals. Data came from immunoSEQ multiplex PCR; TCRdb stores just in-frame clones and leaves some out. Here the sample spans roughly 2 million clones, nearly 97% being singletons. The sequenced sample was naive CD4+ T cells sorted from blood. This sample's subset: CD45RA+ positively selected. The receptors stem from a man aged 18 to 35 in good health.

This clone appeared a few times. The sample contains more than one DNA sequence encoding this CDR3. The chain links TRBV2 to TRBJ1-6; D is unclear. Germline CDR1 and CDR2: SNHLY and FYNNEI. The V and J ends lost 4 bases and 8 bases respectively, with 3 bases between them. The CDR3 totals 11 residues. The CDR3, as DNA: TGTGCCAGCAGTGTAGATTCACCCCTCCACTTT. Its protein product is CASSVDSPLHF. Supplemented by reference TRBV2 and TRBJ1-6, the full variable domain reads EPEVTQTPSHQVTQMGQEVILRCVPISNHLYFYWYRQILGQKVEFLVSFYNNEISEKSEIFDDQFSVERPDGSNFTLKIRSTKLEDSAMYFCASSVDSPLHFGNGTRLTVT.

This chain joins TRBV12-5 and TRBJ2-5; TRBD2 matches at 14 bases. CDR3 length: 19 amino acids. CDR1 LGHNT and CDR2 FRNRAP come from the germline V gene. Germline trimming cut 3 bases from V and 0 bases from J; bases unmatched to any gene: 9. As DNA, the CDR3 is TGTGCTAGTGGTTTTTTAGGGACTAGCGGGGGCAATTACCAAGAGACCCAGTACTTC. This encodes CASGFLGTSGGNYQETQYF.

This clone appeared a few times. V usage is TRBV30 and J usage is TRBJ1-5; 10 nucleotides align to TRBD1. CDR1 and CDR2 from the germline V gene are GTSNPN and SVGIG (reference sequence). The CDR3 is 13 residues long. The V gene end was trimmed by 5 bases and the J gene end by 7 bases; junction bases not matched to a gene: 5. CDR3 sequence reads: CAWGDRGYQPQHF. CDR3 nucleotides: TGTGCCTGGGGGGACAGGGGTTACCAGCCCCAGCATTTT.

As concerns this clone: The sample contains more than one DNA sequence encoding this CDR3. The V call is TRBV7-2, the J call TRBJ2-5; D remains unclear. Germline V gene data show CDR1 as SGHTA and CDR2 as FQGNSA. Trimming removed 1 base from V and 5 bases from J, with 5 bases in between. This CDR3 spans 12 amino acids. The CDR3 region has the DNA TGTGCCAGCAGCTTAGGTAGTGAGACCCAGTACTTC. Translation gives CASSLGSETQYF.

This chain links TRBV10-3 with TRBJ1-6, with D possibly being TRBD1 (6 bases). The CDR3 totals 13 residues. From germline, CDR1 is ENHRY and CDR2 SYGVKD. V was cut by 7 bases and J by 9 bases, with 13 bases left in between. The CDR3 DNA sequence: TGTGCCATCAACGCAGGGGAGGGTTCACCCCTCCACTTT. Residues: CAINAGEGSPLHF.

The chain combines TRBV28 with TRBJ1-1, with 7 bases matching TRBD1. The V segment lost 6 bases and the J segment 1 base; nucleotides outside the gene matches: 8. The CDR3 totals 15 residues. The V gene's germline CDR1 is MDHEN and CDR2 SYDVKM. CDR3 sequence: CASRWTGQRNTEAFF. CDR3 DNA sequence: TGTGCCAGCAGATGGACGGGACAGAGGAACACTGAAGCTTTCTTT.

The rearrangement joins TRBV6-6 to TRBJ2-2, with unresolved D. Trimming took off 1 base at V and 3 bases at J, with 12 bases between the two ends. Germline CDR1 MNHNY, CDR2 SVGAGI (reference sequence). The CDR3 is 16 residues long. CDR3 sequence reads: CASSYFVGRDTGELFF. In DNA, the CDR3 is TGTGCCAGCAGTTACTTCGTGGGTCGGGACACCGGGGAGCTGTTTTTT.

The chain links TRBV30 to TRBJ2-4, with D possibly being TRBD1 or TRBD2 (5 bases each). V lost 4 bases and J 0 bases, leaving 10 bases between the germline ends. CDR1 GTSNPN and CDR2 SVGIG come from the germline V gene (reference sequence). The CDR3 is 14 residues long. CDR3 nucleotide sequence: TGTGCCTGGACTAGAGGGGTAGCCAAAAACATTCAGTACTTC. Protein product: CAWTRGVAKNIQYF.

The rearrangement joins TRBV5-1 to TRBJ1-4, with D maybe TRBD1 (5 bases). Germline lookup yields CDR1 SGHRS and CDR2 YFSETQ. V was pared by 5 bases and J by 2 bases, with 10 bases between. CDR3 length: 14 residues. The CDR3 spells CASRNGGTNEKLFF. In DNA, the CDR3 is TGCGCCAGCAGGAATGGGGGGACTAATGAAAAACTGTTTTTT.

V gene TRBV4-3 combines with J gene TRBJ2-3, with 9 bases identical to TRBD2. Germline trimming cut 0 bases from V and 2 bases from J; bases unmatched to any gene: 12. This CDR3 region has 19 residues. Germline V gene lookup returns CDR1 LGHNA and CDR2 YSLEER. The CDR3 loop is CASSQDLSSGVRSTDTQYF. CDR3 nucleotides: TGCGCCAGCAGCCAAGATCTATCTAGCGGGGTTCGGTCCACAGATACGCAGTATTTT.

The V and J genes are TRBV7-2 and TRBJ2-3; TRBD2 matches at 12 bases. V trimming: 5 bases; J trimming: 4 bases; junction bases outside the gene matches: 7. Germline V gives CDR1 SGHTA, CDR2 FQGNSA. This CDR3 contains 16 residues. The CDR3 protein is CASSLTSGRVPDTQYF. As DNA, the CDR3 is TGTGCCAGCAGCCTGACTAGCGGGAGAGTCCCAGATACGCAGTATTTT.

The chain is built from TRBV18 and TRBJ2-2, with D perhaps TRBD1 or TRBD2 (5 bases each). This CDR3 contains 14 residues. The V end lost 3 bases, the J end lost 3 bases, and 8 bases lay between the germline ends. CDR1 is KGHSH and CDR2 is LQKENI in the germline V gene. CDR3 sequence (DNA): TGTGCCAGCTCACCTGGGACCCACACCGGGGAGCTGTTTTTT. As protein: CASSPGTHTGELFF.

This sequence joins TRBV19 and TRBJ1-5, with 9 bases aligning to TRBD1. This CDR3 contains 15 residues. Per the germline V gene, CDR1 is LNHDA and CDR2 is SQIVND (reference sequence). The ends lost 3 bases at V and 3 bases at J; junction bases unmatched: 3. CDR3 in amino acids: CASSMGTGNNQPQHF. The CDR3 bases are TGTGCCAGTAGTATGGGGACAGGGAACAATCAGCCCCAGCATTTT.

The chain joins TRBV27 to TRBJ2-2; D perhaps matches TRBD1 (6 bases). The germline V gene has CDR1 MNHEY and CDR2 SMNVEV (reference sequence). V dropped 10 bases and J dropped 7 bases, with 16 bases sitting between them. This CDR3 has 13 amino acids. Here the CDR3 reads CATRAGVFGELFF. CDR3 bases: TGTGCCACCCGGGCAGGGGTTTTCGGGGAGCTGTTTTTT.

This clone showed up just a few times. The chain recombines TRBV10-1 with TRBJ1-5; 7 nucleotides match TRBD1. With V trimmed by 2 bases and J by 1 base, 8 bases remained unmatched. The CDR3 has 17 amino acids. CDR1 and CDR2 from the germline V gene are WNHNN and SYGVQD (reference sequence). The CDR3 sequence: CASSEPRQGGSNQPQHF. The CDR3 DNA is TGCGCCAGCAGTGAGCCCCGACAGGGAGGAAGCAATCAGCCCCAGCATTTT.

The chain couples TRBV21-1 to TRBJ2-2; TRBD2 was called by the table and not checked on the DNA. TRBV21-1 is shown as a pseudogene. This CDR3 has 13 amino acids. The CDR3 nucleotides are TGTGCCAGCAGCAAAGATGGAGCCGGGGAGCTGTTTTTT. Translating gives CASSKDGAGELFF.

CDR3 loop: CASSERVLRGNQPQHF. The CDR3 region has the DNA TGTGCCAGCAGTGAGAGGGTATTAAGGGGCAATCAGCCCCAGCATTTT. V and J are TRBV2 and TRBJ1-5; no definite D call. The CDR3 consists of 16 residues. Germline loops: CDR1 SNHLY, CDR2 FYNNEI. The ends were cut back, 3 bases at V and 2 bases at J, with 14 bases in the middle.

Concerning this clone itself: This specimen includes other DNA sequences encoding the same CDR3. This chain joins TRBV6-5 and TRBJ2-2, with TRBD2 as a possible D gene (6 bases). Germline loops: CDR1 MNHEY, CDR2 SVGAGI. Trimming left V 2 bases short and J 2 bases short, with 9 bases between. The CDR3 loop spans 15 amino acids. The CDR3 DNA follows: TGTGCCAGCAGTTACGACGGGAGTAACACCGGGGAGCTGTTTTTT. This translates into CASSYDGSNTGELFF.

V is TRBV28 and J is TRBJ2-7, with D possibly called TRBD1 or TRBD2 (6 bases each). The CDR3 covers 12 residues. Germline V lookup: CDR1 MDHEN, CDR2 SYDVKM. CDR3 protein: CAIGGYSYEQYF. The CDR3 region has the DNA TGTGCAATAGGGGGGTACTCCTACGAGCAGTACTTC.

The V gene is TRBV6-5, the J gene TRBJ2-1; tentative D call: TRBD2 (5 bases). There are 13 residues in the CDR3. Germline V gives CDR1 MNHEY, CDR2 SVGAGI. V was cut by 8 bases and J by 3 bases, with 11 bases left in between. Written as DNA, the CDR3 is TGTGCCAGCTCGCTAGCCGGCTACAATGAGCAGTTCTTC. This sequence encodes CASSLAGYNEQFF.

This rearrangement joins TRBV5-1 to TRBJ2-2, with 9 nucleotides matching TRBD2. This CDR3 is 16 amino acids long. V lost 4 bases to trimming and J lost 1 base; unmatched junction nucleotides: 5. Germline values: CDR1 SGHRS, CDR2 YFSETQ. The CDR3 DNA reads as TGCGCCAGCAGCCCCCTGACTAGCGGGAACACCGGGGAGCTGTTTTTT. Amino acid sequence: CASSPLTSGNTGELFF. Supplemented by reference TRBV5-1 and TRBJ2-2, the full variable domain reads KAGVTQTPRYLIKTRGQQVTLSCSPISGHRSVSWYQQTPGQGLQFLFEYFSETQRNKGNFPGRFSGRQFSNSRSEMNVSTLELGDSALYLCASSPLTSGNTGELFFGEGSRLTVL.

DNA of the CDR3: TGTGCCTGGAGTATCAGGGTAGACACTGAAGCTTTCTTT. As protein: CAWSIRVDTEAFF. The rearrangement uses TRBV30 and TRBJ1-1, with D possibly TRBD1 on 5 matching bases. The CDR3 loop spans 13 amino acids. Looked up from germline, CDR1 is GTSNPN and CDR2 is SVGIG (reference sequence). V was trimmed by 2 bases and J by 3 bases, leaving 10 bases between them.